This T cell receptor (beta chain) was sequenced during a study of Ad26.COV2.S vaccination and SARS-CoV-2 variants (dated by TCRdb to about 2021). About the investigation overall: Vaccine-arm donors came from COV1001, a multicentre, randomized, double-blind, placebo-controlled phase I-IIa trial of Ad26.COV2.S in healthy adults. Dosing of Ad26.COV2.S was intramuscular, at either 5x10^10 or 1x10^11 viral particles, delivered as one shot or as two shots spaced 56 days apart. TCRbeta repertoire sequencing was used to assess the specificity and breadth of SARS-CoV-2-reactive T cell receptors after Ad26.COV2.S vaccination. The TCR-sequenced set comprised about 30 samples: some 19 Ad26.COV2.S vaccine recipients, 5 placebo recipients and 8 SARS-CoV-2 convalescent individuals. Trial participants were randomized into five groups of five, in which low-dose or high-dose Ad26.COV2.S was given once or twice, or placebo was given on both occasions. Blinding of investigators to trial group allocation was maintained during experiments and outcome assessment. Beyond this particular receptor, the publication reports: Ad26.COV2.S recipients had higher spike-specific TCR breadth than placebo recipients (P = 0.0014). The study lacked the statistical power to compare responses across vaccine doses or regimens. Substantial breadth of spike-specific CD8+ and CD4+ T cell responses was reported after vaccination. Comparable non-spike TCR breadth was observed between vaccine and placebo recipients, consistent with only spike being contained in the vaccine. The authors noted that total T cell responses may have been underestimated by the TCR breadth and depth analyses.

V trim: 4 bases; J trim: 7 bases; unmatched bases: 4. Per the germline V gene, SGHRS is the CDR1 and YFSETQ is the CDR2. Counted from cysteine to phenylalanine, this CDR3 has 15 amino acids. Only the CDR3 portion is preserved as DNA: 45 bases, with reading frame beginning at the first base. TCRbeta CDR3 regions were sequenced with the immunoSEQ Assay. After extraction, genomic DNA underwent amplification by bias-controlled multiplex PCR, followed by high-throughput sequencing. Per the original workflow: To quantify the absolute abundance of every unique TCRbeta CDR3 region, sequences were collapsed and filtered. T cell fraction was estimated by normalizing TCRbeta template counts to usable DNA, which was measured by amplifying reference genes present in all nucleated cells. Repertoire TCRs were annotated as SARS-CoV-2-specific by exact matching of V gene, CDR3 amino acid sequence and J gene to a known reactive TCR set. MIRA supplied the reference SARS-CoV-2 TCR set, which was filtered for enrichment in COVID-19-positive ImmuneCODE repertoires so that public or cross-reactive TCRs were removed. Based on the MIRA antigens, annotated TCRs were further analysed at the level of specific ORF or position within ORF. Breadth was defined as the number of annotated unique rearrangements divided by the total number of unique productive rearrangements, and depth was defined as the summed frequency of the annotated unique rearrangements. Two-sided Wilcoxon rank-sum tests were applied when comparing TCR breadth between groups. This is the immuneACCESS table as TCRdb keeps it, with only in-frame sequences that have V and J called. A part of the clones is gone; compared with another copy, unresolved V genes explain less than half, and the rest is unexplained. That table gives V, J and clone size, and the DNA gave D and trimming. The sample records about 680,000 clones, about 89% of which are singletons. Of the sample, about 1.5% falls within the top ten clones.

About this clone itself: Its cognate antigen has yet to be identified. Base qualities are missing; no much larger clone stands one base away.

The meaning of the sample's treatment or condition label: roughly 20 received Ad26.COV2.S at low or high dose, single or two shots; 5 received placebo; per-sample allocation not given. For vaccine and placebo recipients, repertoires were sequenced using samples collected on day 63 after the first injection. Cohort 1b enrolled 25 to 30 adults aged 18-55 years at a single site in Boston, USA, between 29 July and 7 August 2020. Ad26.COV2.S was a replication-incompetent adenovirus type 26 vector that expressed a prefusion-stabilized SARS-CoV-2 spike protein derived from the original Wuhan strain. The chain links TRBV5-1 with TRBJ2-1; 14 central bases correspond to TRBD2. This clonotype was obtained from a person aged 18-65 years who received the Ad26.COV2.S COVID-19 vaccine or a placebo. This specimen consisted of peripheral blood, obtained in a trial of Ad26.COV2.S vaccine versus placebo. CDR3 loop: CASSDGTSGRNEQFF. The bases are TGCGCCAGCAGCGATGGGACTAGCGGGAGAAATGAGCAGTTCTTC. Beyond the CDR3, the reference TRBV5-1 and TRBJ2-1 genes provide the residues; the full variable domain reads: KAGVTQTPRYLIKTRGQQVTLSCSPISGHRSVSWYQQTPGQGLQFLFEYFSETQRNKGNFPGRFSGRQFSNSRSEMNVSTLELGDSALYLCASSDGTSGRNEQFFGPGTRLTVL.